Below are 10 T cell receptor beta chains sequenced from a single sample in a study of a mutant IDH1 vaccine in newly diagnosed glioma. Only in-frame clones appear in the TCRdb table, and some are missing; sequencing was by immunoSEQ multiplex PCR. Among around 29,000 clones, 75% to 90% were seen once, and the ten largest hold roughly 8%. Their target antigens are unknown. Stated time point: week 23, last vaccination. One vaccine dose held 300 ug of mutant IDH1 20-mer peptide and came with topical imiquimod. Material: PBMCs, obtained from a glioma patient whose treatment included an IDH1 peptide vaccine. These receptors were obtained from a young woman with glioma.

The chain combines TRBV19 with TRBJ1-1; 9 positions match TRBD1. The CDR3 spans 15 residues. Germline V gene lookup returns CDR1 LNHDA and CDR2 SQIVND (reference sequence). The ends lost 7 bases at V and 3 bases at J; junction bases unmatched: 9. This chain's CDR3 is CASKGTGRGDTEAFF. The CDR3, as DNA: TGTGCCAGTAAGGGGACAGGGAGGGGGGACACTGAAGCTTTCTTT.

The rearrangement uses TRBV6-5 and TRBJ1-5; 8 nucleotides match TRBD1. Germline CDR1 reads MNHEY; CDR2 reads SVGAGI. With V trimmed by 4 bases and J by 7 bases, 6 bases remained unmatched. The CDR3 runs 14 residues. CDR3 in DNA: TGTGCCAGCAGTTCTACAGGGGGAGTACAGCCCCAGCATTTT. This gives the protein CASSSTGGVQPQHF.

V gene TRBV4-1 combines with J gene TRBJ2-3; D not certain. The CDR3 has 14 amino acids. Germline V gene lookup returns CDR1 MGHRA and CDR2 YSYEKL. V dropped 0 bases and J dropped 1 base, with 5 bases sitting between them. CDR3: CASSQDRRTDTQYF. The CDR3 DNA reads TGCGCCAGCAGCCAAGATCGCCGCACAGATACGCAGTATTTT.

The chain is built from TRBV15 and TRBJ1-6; D is perhaps TRBD1 (5 bases). The CDR3 runs 18 residues. V lost 4 bases to trimming and J lost 7 bases, with 23 bases between them. CDR1 is LNHNV, CDR2 YYDKDF, per germline (reference sequence). CDR3 nucleotides: TGTGCCACCAGCACCCTTCTCGGGGCGACGAAGGGAAATTCACCCCTCCACTTT. The encoded protein is CATSTLLGATKGNSPLHF.

This chain links TRBV19 with TRBJ1-5; 7 positions agree with TRBD1. From germline, CDR1 is LNHDA and CDR2 SQIVND (reference sequence). Trimming took 4 bases from V and 5 from J; bases not matched to a gene: 8. The CDR3 runs to 15 residues. The CDR3 sequence is CASSSRQGNYQPQHF. CDR3 nucleotide sequence: TGTGCCAGTAGTAGCCGACAGGGAAATTATCAGCCCCAGCATTTT.

The chain carries TRBV11-3 and TRBJ1-2, with D possibly matching TRBD1 (5 bases). CDR1 and CDR2 from the germline V gene are SGHNT and YENEEA. This CDR3 has 15 residues. V lost 5 bases, J lost 4 bases, and 17 bases lay in between. In DNA form, the CDR3 reads TGTGCCAGCAGCCCGGGGGTAGCACGGGGCTATGGCTACACCTTC. It encodes CASSPGVARGYGYTF.

The rearrangement links TRBV11-3 to TRBJ2-6; 9 nucleotides align to TRBD1. Germline V gene lookup returns CDR1 SGHNT and CDR2 YENEEA. The CDR3 is made up of 17 amino acids. Trimming cost V 5 bases and J 0 bases; bases outside gene matches: 5. CDR3 region: CASSPGQGNSGANVLTF. The CDR3 DNA follows: TGTGCCAGCAGCCCGGGACAGGGTAACTCTGGGGCCAACGTCCTGACTTTC.

The chain employs TRBV6-5 and TRBJ1-1; D is ambiguous. CDR3 length: 11 residues. The V gene lost 6 bases and the J gene lost 1 base, with 3 bases spanning the gap. From germline, CDR1 is MNHEY and CDR2 SVGAGI. The CDR3 protein is CASRANTEAFF. The CDR3 region has the DNA TGTGCCAGCAGGGCGAACACTGAAGCTTTCTTT.

The chain couples TRBV2 to TRBJ1-4; 7 bases agree with TRBD1. V shed 6 bases and J 7 bases; nucleotides not matched to a gene: 11. Germline-derived CDR1 and CDR2 are SNHLY and FYNNEI. The CDR3 sequence is 15 residues long. Written as DNA, the CDR3 is TGTGCCAGCAGGGGACAGAGTCAGATAGGTGAAAAACTGTTTTTT. It is translated as CASRGQSQIGEKLFF.

The gene calls are TRBV6-1 and TRBJ2-6; 7 positions agree with TRBD1. The trim removed 6 bases at V and 4 bases at J, leaving 6 bases unmatched. The CDR3 is made up of 15 amino acids. The germline V gene encodes CDR1 MNHNS and CDR2 SASEGT. The CDR3 is CASRPDRAGANVLTF. CDR3 coding DNA: TGTGCCAGCAGACCAGACAGGGCAGGGGCCAACGTCCTGACTTTC.